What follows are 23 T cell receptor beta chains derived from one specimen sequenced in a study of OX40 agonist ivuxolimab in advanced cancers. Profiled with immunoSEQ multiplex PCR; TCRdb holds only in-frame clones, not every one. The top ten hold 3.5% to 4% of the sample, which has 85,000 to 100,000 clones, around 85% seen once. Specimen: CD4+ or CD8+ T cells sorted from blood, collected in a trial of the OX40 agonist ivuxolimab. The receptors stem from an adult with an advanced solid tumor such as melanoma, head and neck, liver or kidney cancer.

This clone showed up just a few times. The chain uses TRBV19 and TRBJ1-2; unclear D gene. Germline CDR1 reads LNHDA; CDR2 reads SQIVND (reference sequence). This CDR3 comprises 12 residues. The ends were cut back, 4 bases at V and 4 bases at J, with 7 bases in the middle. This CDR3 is CASSNQFYGYTF. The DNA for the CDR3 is TGTGCCAGTAGTAACCAGTTCTATGGCTACACCTTC.

The CDR3 DNA follows: TGTGCCAGCAGCTTGAGCTCCGGGGCCTCGAGTGCTGGGGCCAACGTCCTGACTTTC. Residues: CASSLSSGASSAGANVLTF. The rearrangement joins TRBV7-3 to TRBJ2-6; D assignment may be TRBD1 or TRBD2 (5 bases each). Deletions cut 3 bases from V and 2 bases from J, with 20 bases between. This CDR3 comprises 19 residues. Germline CDR1 is SGHTA and CDR2 is FQGTGA.

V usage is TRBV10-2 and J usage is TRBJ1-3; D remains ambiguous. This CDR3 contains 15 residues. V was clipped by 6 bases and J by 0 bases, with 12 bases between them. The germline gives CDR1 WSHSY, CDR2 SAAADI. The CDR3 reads CASRPPTDSGNTIYF. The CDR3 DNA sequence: TGCGCCAGCAGACCTCCGACTGACTCTGGAAACACCATATATTTT.

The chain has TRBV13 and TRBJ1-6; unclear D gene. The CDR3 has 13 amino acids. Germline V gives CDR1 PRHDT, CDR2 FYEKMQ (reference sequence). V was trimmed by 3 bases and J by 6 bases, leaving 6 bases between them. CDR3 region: CASSFSRNSPLHF. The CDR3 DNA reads TGTGCCAGCAGCTTTAGTCGTAATTCACCCCTCCACTTT.

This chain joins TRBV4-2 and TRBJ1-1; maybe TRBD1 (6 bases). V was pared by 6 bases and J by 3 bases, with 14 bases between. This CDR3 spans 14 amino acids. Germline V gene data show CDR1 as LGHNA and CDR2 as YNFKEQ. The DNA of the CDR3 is TGTGCCAGCAGGGATATGGGGGCGGACACTGAAGCTTTCTTT. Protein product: CASRDMGADTEAFF.

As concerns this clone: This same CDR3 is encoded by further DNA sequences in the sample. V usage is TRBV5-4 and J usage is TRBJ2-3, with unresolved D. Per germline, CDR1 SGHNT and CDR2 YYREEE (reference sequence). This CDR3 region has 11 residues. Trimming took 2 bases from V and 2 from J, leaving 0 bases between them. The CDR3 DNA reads TGTGCCAGCAGCTTCACAGATACGCAGTATTTT. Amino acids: CASSFTDTQYF.

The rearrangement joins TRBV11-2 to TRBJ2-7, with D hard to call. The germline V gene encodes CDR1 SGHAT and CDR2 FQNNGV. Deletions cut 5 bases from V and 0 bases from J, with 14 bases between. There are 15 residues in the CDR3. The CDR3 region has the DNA TGTGCCAGCAGCCTGATGGTTTTTAGCTCCTACGAGCAGTACTTC. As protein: CASSLMVFSSYEQYF.

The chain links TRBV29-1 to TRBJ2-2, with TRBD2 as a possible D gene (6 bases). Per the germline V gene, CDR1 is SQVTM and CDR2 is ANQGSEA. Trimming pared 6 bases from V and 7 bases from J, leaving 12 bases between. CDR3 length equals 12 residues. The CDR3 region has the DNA TGCAGCGTGGGACTGCGAAGCGGGGAGCTGTTTTTT. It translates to CSVGLRSGELFF.

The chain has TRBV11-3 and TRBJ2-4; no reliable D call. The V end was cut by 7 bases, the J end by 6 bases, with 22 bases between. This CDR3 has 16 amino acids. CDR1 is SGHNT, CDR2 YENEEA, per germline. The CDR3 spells CASTQTGPNYLNIQYF. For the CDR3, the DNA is TGTGCCAGCACACAAACCGGACCTAACTACCTAAACATTCAGTACTTC.

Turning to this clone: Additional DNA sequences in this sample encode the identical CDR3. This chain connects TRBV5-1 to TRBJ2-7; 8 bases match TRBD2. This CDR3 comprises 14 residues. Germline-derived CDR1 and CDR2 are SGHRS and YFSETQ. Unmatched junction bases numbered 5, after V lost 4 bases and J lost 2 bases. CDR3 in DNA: TGCGCCAGCAGCCTTGGACTAGCCACCTACGAGCAGTACTTC. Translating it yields CASSLGLATYEQYF. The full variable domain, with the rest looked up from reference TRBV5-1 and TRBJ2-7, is KAGVTQTPRYLIKTRGQQVTLSCSPISGHRSVSWYQQTPGQGLQFLFEYFSETQRNKGNFPGRFSGRQFSNSRSEMNVSTLELGDSALYLCASSLGLATYEQYFGPGTRLTVT.

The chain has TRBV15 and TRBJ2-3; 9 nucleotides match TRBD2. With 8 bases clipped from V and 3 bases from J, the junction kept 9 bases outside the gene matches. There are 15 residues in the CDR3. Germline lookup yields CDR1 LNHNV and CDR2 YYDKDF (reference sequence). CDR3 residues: CATRKSGRRTDTQYF. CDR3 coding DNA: TGTGCCACCCGGAAGAGCGGGAGGAGGACAGATACGCAGTATTTT.

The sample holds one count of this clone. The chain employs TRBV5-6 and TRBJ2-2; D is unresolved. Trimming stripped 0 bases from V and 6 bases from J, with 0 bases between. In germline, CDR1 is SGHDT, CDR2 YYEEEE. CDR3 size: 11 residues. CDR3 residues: CASSLAGELFF. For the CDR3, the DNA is TGTGCCAGCAGCTTGGCCGGGGAGCTGTTTTTT.

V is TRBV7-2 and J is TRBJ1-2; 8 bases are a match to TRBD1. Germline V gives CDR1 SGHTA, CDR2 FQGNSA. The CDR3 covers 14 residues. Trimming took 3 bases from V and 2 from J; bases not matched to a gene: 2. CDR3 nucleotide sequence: TGTGCCAGCAGCTTCGGACAGGGAAACTATGGCTACACCTTC. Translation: CASSFGQGNYGYTF.

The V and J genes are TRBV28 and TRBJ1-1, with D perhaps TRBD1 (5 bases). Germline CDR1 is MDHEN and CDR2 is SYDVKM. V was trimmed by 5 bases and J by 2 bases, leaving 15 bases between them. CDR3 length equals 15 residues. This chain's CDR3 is CASSPTTDGNTEAFF. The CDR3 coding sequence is TGTGCCAGCAGTCCCACGACAGACGGAAACACTGAAGCTTTCTTT.

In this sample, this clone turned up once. CDR3 amino acids: CASRPPFRGGQETQYF. The CDR3 region has the DNA TGCGCCAGCAGACCCCCGTTCAGGGGGGGCCAAGAGACCCAGTACTTC. The rearrangement links TRBV5-1 to TRBJ2-5; D might be TRBD1 or TRBD2, each matching 7 bases. The germline gives CDR1 SGHRS, CDR2 YFSETQ. The CDR3 runs to 16 residues. V lost 5 bases and J lost 1, with 18 bases in between. The whole variable domain, remainder taken from reference TRBV5-1 and TRBJ2-5, is KAGVTQTPRYLIKTRGQQVTLSCSPISGHRSVSWYQQTPGQGLQFLFEYFSETQRNKGNFPGRFSGRQFSNSRSEMNVSTLELGDSALYLCASRPPFRGGQETQYFGPGTRLLVL.

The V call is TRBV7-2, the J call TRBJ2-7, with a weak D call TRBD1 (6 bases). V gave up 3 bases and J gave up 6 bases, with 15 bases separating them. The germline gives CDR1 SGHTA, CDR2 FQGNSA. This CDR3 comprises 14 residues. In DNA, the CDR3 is TGTGCCAGCAGCTTTCTACAGGGAATAGGCGAGCAGTACTTC. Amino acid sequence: CASSFLQGIGEQYF.

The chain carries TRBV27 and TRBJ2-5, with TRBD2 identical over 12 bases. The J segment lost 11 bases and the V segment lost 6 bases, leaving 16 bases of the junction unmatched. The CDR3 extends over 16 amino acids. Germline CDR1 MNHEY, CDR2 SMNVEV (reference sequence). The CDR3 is CASSFQLAGGIEEQYF. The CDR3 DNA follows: TGTGCCAGCAGCTTCCAGCTAGCGGGAGGGATTGAAGAGCAGTACTTC.

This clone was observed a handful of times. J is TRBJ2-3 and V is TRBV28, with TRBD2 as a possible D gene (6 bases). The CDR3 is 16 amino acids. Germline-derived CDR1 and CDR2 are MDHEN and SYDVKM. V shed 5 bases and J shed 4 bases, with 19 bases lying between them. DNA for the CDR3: TGTGCCAGCAGTCTGACCCTTGTGGGGACTTCAGATACGCAGTATTTT. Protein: CASSLTLVGTSDTQYF.

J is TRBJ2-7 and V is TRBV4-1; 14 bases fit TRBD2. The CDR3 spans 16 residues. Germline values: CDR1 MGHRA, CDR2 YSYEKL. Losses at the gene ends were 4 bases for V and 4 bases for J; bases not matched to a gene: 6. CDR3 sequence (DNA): TGCGCCAGCAGCCGGGGGACTAGCGGGAGTCGGTACGAGCAGTACTTC. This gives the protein CASSRGTSGSRYEQYF.

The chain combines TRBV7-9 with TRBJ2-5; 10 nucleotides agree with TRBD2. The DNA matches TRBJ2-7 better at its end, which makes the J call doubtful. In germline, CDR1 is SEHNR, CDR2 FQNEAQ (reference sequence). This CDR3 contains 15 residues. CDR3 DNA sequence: TGTGCCAGCAGCCCCGGCCAGCGGGAGGGCCGCGAGCAGTACTTC. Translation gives CASSPGQREGREQYF.

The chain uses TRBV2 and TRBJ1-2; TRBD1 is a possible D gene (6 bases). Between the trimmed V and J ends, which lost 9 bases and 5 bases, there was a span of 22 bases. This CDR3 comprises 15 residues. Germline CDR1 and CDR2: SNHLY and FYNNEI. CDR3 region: CASWTDTAQRYGYTF. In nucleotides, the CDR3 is TGTGCCAGTTGGACAGACACAGCCCAACGGTATGGCTACACCTTC.

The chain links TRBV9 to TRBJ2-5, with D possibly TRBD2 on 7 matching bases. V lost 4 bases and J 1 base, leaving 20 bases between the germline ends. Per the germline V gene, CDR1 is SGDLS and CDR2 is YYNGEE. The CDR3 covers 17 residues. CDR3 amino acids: CASSSGEGGRLQETQYF. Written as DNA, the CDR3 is TGTGCCAGCAGCTCCGGGGAGGGGGGACGCCTCCAAGAGACCCAGTACTTC.

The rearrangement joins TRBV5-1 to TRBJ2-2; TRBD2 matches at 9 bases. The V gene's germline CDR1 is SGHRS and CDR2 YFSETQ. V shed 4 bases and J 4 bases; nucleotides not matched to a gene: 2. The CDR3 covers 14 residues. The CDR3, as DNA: TGCGCCAGCAGCATTAGCGGGAGCACCGGGGAGCTGTTTTTT. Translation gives CASSISGSTGELFF.